A single T cell receptor beta chain is shown here with its context. What it recognizes is unknown. These data belong to a study of type 1 regulatory T cells. Background on the study: This in vitro CD4 product, T-allo10, is enriched for Tr1 cells and alloantigen-specific. General study points: Compared with non-Tr1 cells, Tr1 cells showed a narrower TCR repertoire.

TCRdb passed the reads through MiXCR, listing each CDR3 protein once. The repertoire holds roughly 62,000 distinct CDR3 sequences, with approximately 60% as singletons. Germline CDR1 LGHDT, CDR2 YNNKEL (reference sequence). This CDR3 spans 16 amino acids. V was trimmed by 1 base and J by 0 bases, leaving 10 bases between them. The rearrangement uses TRBV3-1 and TRBJ1-3; no definite D call. Sequenced: cultured non-Tr1 T cells, either the whole culture or a sorted T cell fraction (not recorded which). The clonotype was recovered from a human donor in good health. The CDR3 DNA reads TGTGCCAGCAGCCAAGTTTTTGGCAGCTCTGGAAACACCATATATTTT. This encodes CASSQVFGSSGNTIYF.